This T cell receptor beta chain was sequenced for a study of shared clonotypes between healthy human individuals. Genomic DNA (from each subset) was split evenly across several immunoSEQ plates. Some clones are missing from TCRdb's copy, which holds only in-frame ones; the method was immunoSEQ multiplex PCR. The sample consists of 650,000 to 800,000 clones, roughly 94% of them appearing once. CD45RO-negative, CCR7-positively selected cells formed the naive CD8 fraction, excluding terminally differentiated effector memory CD45RA+ cells. Germline V lookup: CDR1 SGHAT, CDR2 FQDESV (reference sequence). CDR3 length: 14 amino acids. Trimming left V 4 bases short and J 9 bases short, with 18 bases between.

This sequence joins TRBV11-1 and TRBJ2-5; the D call may be TRBD1 or TRBD2 (5 bases each). The sequenced sample was naive CD8+ T cells sorted from blood. This sequence was found in a man under 40 in good health. The CDR3 sequence: CASSSAGLEVAQYF. The CDR3 DNA reads TGTGCCAGCAGCTCCGCAGGGTTGGAGGTCGCCCAGTACTTC.